The T cell receptor beta chain described here comes from a study of blood T cell repertoires in COVID-19. Profiled with immunoSEQ multiplex PCR; TCRdb holds only in-frame clones, not every one. The data show hundreds of thousands of clones, approximately 80% seen once. Per germline, CDR1 SGDLS and CDR2 YYNGEE. The CDR3 is made up of 16 amino acids. V dropped 0 bases and J dropped 8; count of bases not matched to a gene: 8. The sample was peripheral blood. The receptor comes from a man aged 40-49 years with acute or convalescent COVID-19. The chain employs TRBV9 and TRBJ2-1; 10 bases agree with TRBD2. CDR3 DNA: TGTGCCAGCAGCGTAGGGGGAGGGCTAGCGGGAGATGAGCAGTTCTTC. It is translated as CASSVGGGLAGDEQFF.